The entry below gives a single T cell receptor beta chain sequence along with its context. The antigen remains undetermined. V shed 3 bases and J 3 bases; nucleotides not matched to a gene: 3. CDR1 is SNHLY, CDR2 FYNNEI, per germline. The CDR3 is 14 amino acids. PCR primers comprised 60 Vbeta and 13 Jbeta primers. Original handling: Unique TCR beta chains numbered 80 million to 95 million in a later analysis, with roughly 10 million shared. TCRdb's copy holds only in-frame clones and misses some; the assay was immunoSEQ multiplex PCR. V and J calls and clone size are copied from that table; D and trimming were computed from the DNA. The sample records 70,000 to 95,000 clones, about 75% being singletons. This entry belongs to a study of cytomegalovirus exposure and HLA in healthy donors. Study-level findings and limits: A later analysis linked a missense DCLRE1C variant to TCR beta V- and J-gene trimming. Previous analysis showed most TCR beta V segments were productive about 87% or about 30% of the time. In a later analysis, a genetic analysis reported fewer productive-TCR N-insertions in an Asian-associated ancestry cluster than the cohort average.

Sequences were obtained from PBMCs. The sequence derives from a man between 40 and 49 years old in good health and CMV-seronegative. The chain carries TRBV2 and TRBJ1-2; the match to TRBD1 covers 8 bases. The CDR3 DNA is TGTGCCAGCAGTGAGGGACAGGTGGACTATGGCTACACCTTC. The encoded protein is CASSEGQVDYGYTF.